This entry concerns a single T cell receptor (beta chain). Original processing methods: Amplification of reference gene primers provided the estimated nucleated cell counts. TCRdb's table, derived via immunoSEQ multiplex PCR, lists solely in-frame clones and lacks some. That table furnishes V, J and clone size, whereas the DNA furnished D and trimming. The sample has approximately 100,000 clones, almost 95% seen once. The V gene lost 4 bases and the J gene lost 5 bases, with 11 bases spanning the gap. CDR1 is LGHDT, CDR2 YNNKEL, per germline (reference sequence). The CDR3 length is 14 residues. These data originate in a study of blood T cell repertoires in COVID-19. Looking at the study overall: COVID-19 samples collected from the United States, Italy and Spain covered acute and convalescent phases. Sources were T cells, B-cell-depleted T cells, or PBMCs; the material itself was cDNA or gDNA.

The chain employs TRBV3-1 (or the pseudogene TRBV3-2) and TRBJ2-2; D is possibly TRBD1 (5 bases). Input material: peripheral blood. This clonotype was sampled from a man aged 50 or older with active COVID-19. The CDR3 loop reads CASSRSQGTGELFF. The DNA of the CDR3 is TGTGCCAGCAGCCGGAGCCAGGGAACCGGGGAGCTGTTTTTT.